Listed below are T cell receptor beta chains from one sample, sequenced in a study of blood T cell repertoires in COVID-19. The table came from immunoSEQ multiplex PCR; TCRdb's copy has only in-frame clones and leaves some out. Of 200,000 to 300,000 clones listed, about 87% are singletons. Material: PBMCs or T cells enriched from blood (not recorded which). These receptors originate from a middle-aged woman with acute COVID-19. Each CDR3 is given with its conserved first and last residue. The D gene is left open where the match is weak. A row's size may be missing; if present it is once, few, many or a size class.

size	length	D	J	V	DNA	CDR3
.	15	TRBD1	TRBJ1-1	TRBV16	TGTGCCAGCAGCCACCAGGGGGCGGGGAACACTGAAGCTTTCTTT	CASSHQGAGNTEAFF
.	12	.	TRBJ2-3	TRBV29-1	TGCAGCGTTTTGACTAGGACAGATACGCAGTATTTT	CSVLTRTDTQYF
.	16	TRBD2	TRBJ2-1	TRBV28	TGTGCCAGCAGTTATGTCAGGGGGACTAGCGGTTTGGAGCAGTTCTTC	CASSYVRGTSGLEQFF
.	16	TRBD1	TRBJ2-7	TRBV28	TGTGCCAGCAGTCAAACCACGGGACAGGGGCGCTACGAGCAGTACTTC	CASSQTTGQGRYEQYF
few	13	.	TRBJ1-4	TRBV7-9	TGTGCCAGCAGCTTAGTCTCTAATGAAAAACTGTTTTTT	CASSLVSNEKLFF
.	16	.	TRBJ1-6	TRBV6-5	TGTGCCAGCAGTTACTCGAGTCCACAGCATAATTCACCCCTCCACTTT	CASSYSSPQHNSPLHF
.	11	.	TRBJ2-7	TRBV6-6	TGTGCCAGCAGTCCACAGCACGAGCAGTACTTC	CASSPQHEQYF
.	14	TRBD1	TRBJ1-4	TRBV11-2	TGTGCCAGCACCTTAGACAGGGCGAAAGAAAAACTGTTTTTT	CASTLDRAKEKLFF
.	13	.	TRBJ1-6	TRBV7-9	TGTGCCAGCAGCTTAGGTGGACTGTCACCCCTCCACTTT	CASSLGGLSPLHF
.	12	.	TRBJ1-1	TRBV29-1	TGCAGCGTTCGCAGGCTGAACACTGAAGCTTTCTTT	CSVRRLNTEAFF
.	19	TRBD1	TRBJ1-2	TRBV27	TGTGCCAGCAGTCCCTCCTTTGAGTTGGGACAGGGGGCACACTATGGCTACACCTTC	CASSPSFELGQGAHYGYTF
once	16	TRBD2	TRBJ2-3	TRBV28	TGTGCCAGCAGTTTCCTACTAGCGGGAGCCGGAGATACGCAGTATTTT	CASSFLLAGAGDTQYF
.	15	.	TRBJ1-5	TRBV7-2	TGTGCCAGCAGCCTGACAGCGGGTAGCAATCAGCCCCAGCATTTT	CASSLTAGSNQPQHF
.	15	TRBD2	TRBJ2-2	TRBV7-9	TGTGCCAGCAGCTCTAGCGGGAGGCGAGGCGGGGAGCTGTTTTTT	CASSSSGRRGGELFF
.	12	.	TRBJ2-2	TRBV27	TGTGCCAGCAAACAGGACACCGGGGAGCTGTTTTTT	CASKQDTGELFF
.	18	.	TRBJ1-1	TRBV27	TGTGCCAGCAGTTCATCCGGGCAATGGGAGCTAATGAACACTGAAGCTTTCTTT	CASSSSGQWELMNTEAFF
once	13	TRBD1	TRBJ1-2	TRBV27	TGTGCCAGCAGCGAGGGACAGGTCTATGGCTACACCTTC	CASSEGQVYGYTF
.	15	TRBD1	TRBJ2-2	TRBV7-3	TGTGCCAGCAGCTTACGACAGGGTTTGGGCGGGGAGCTGTTTTTT	CASSLRQGLGGELFF
.	14	.	TRBJ1-6	TRBV19	TGTGCCAGTAGTTTCATGACAGGCAATTCACCCCTCCACTTT	CASSFMTGNSPLHF
.	14	.	TRBJ1-6	TRBV11-2	TGTGCCAGCAGCCAACACCAGTTCAATTCACCCCTCCACTTT	CASSQHQFNSPLHF
.	18	TRBD1	TRBJ1-6	TRBV13	TGTGCCAGCAGCGCAGCGGGGACAGGGGGATCCTATAATTCACCCCTCCACTTT	CASSAAGTGGSYNSPLHF
.	14	.	TRBJ1-6	TRBV9	TGTGCCAGCAGCGCAGGGACTTGGAGTTCACCCCTCCACTTT	CASSAGTWSSPLHF
.	16	TRBD2	TRBJ2-3	TRBV11-2	TGTGCCAGCAGCTTACGTAGCGGGAGCTTTACAGATACGCAGTATTTT	CASSLRSGSFTDTQYF
.	20	.	TRBJ2-6	TRBV4-2	TGTGCCAGCAGCCAAAGGGGGGCCGCGGGGGTTGGATCTGGGGCCAACGTCCTGACTTTC	CASSQRGAAGVGSGANVLTF
.	15	TRBD2	TRBJ2-1	TRBV10-3	TGTGCCACCCTATCTCCGGGGGGGTACTACAATGAGCAGTTCTTC	CATLSPGGYYNEQFF
.	16	.	TRBJ1-3	TRBV7-2	TGTGCCAGCAGCTTAAGTGGTGCAGGTACCCGACACACCATATATTTT	CASSLSGAGTRHTIYF
.	17	TRBD2	TRBJ2-5	TRBV30	TGTGCCTGGGGGTGGACTAGCGGGACCCACGGAGGGGGTACCCAGTACTTC	CAWGWTSGTHGGGTQYF
.	14	.	TRBJ1-2	TRBV19	TGTGCCAGTAGTCCCGAGGCCCGGGGGTATGGCTACACCTTC	CASSPEARGYGYTF
.	14	.	TRBJ1-4	TRBV13	TGTGCCAGCAGCTTAGGCAGAAGTAATGAAAAACTGTTTTTT	CASSLGRSNEKLFF
.	13	.	TRBJ2-1	TRBV19	TGTGCCAGTAGTATCGCGGCGGGCGATGAGCAGTTCTTC	CASSIAAGDEQFF
.	14	.	TRBJ1-5	TRBV11-2	TGTGCCAGCAGCGAGACAGTTCTCCCTCAGCCCCAGCATTTT	CASSETVLPQPQHF
.	16	TRBD2	TRBJ2-1	TRBV28	TGTGCCAGCAAGGGACTAGCGGCCCCCTCCTACAATGAGCAGTTCTTC	CASKGLAAPSYNEQFF
.	12	.	TRBJ1-1	TRBV9	TGTGCCAGCAGCGCGGAGAGTAGTGAAGCTTTCTTT	CASSAESSEAFF
.	14	.	TRBJ1-1	TRBV5-6	TGTGCCAGCAGCTTAGACAGGAACACCCCCGAAGCTTTCTTT	CASSLDRNTPEAFF
.	19	.	TRBJ2-3	TRBV6-2/TRBV6-3	TGTGCCAGCAGTTACCCCTCCGGCGGCGGACGAGAGGGGGCAGATACGCAGTATTTT	CASSYPSGGGREGADTQYF
.	13	.	TRBJ1-5	TRBV10-3	TGTGCCATCAGTGGGGAGGGAACGCAGCCCCAGCATTTT	CAISGEGTQPQHF
.	13	.	TRBJ1-6	TRBV6-5	TGTGCCAGCAGTCCCAGGGATAATTCACCCCTCCACTTT	CASSPRDNSPLHF
.	13	.	TRBJ2-3	TRBV12-3/TRBV12-4	TGTGCCAGCAGTTTCCGACAGACAGATACGCAGTATTTT	CASSFRQTDTQYF
.	12	.	TRBJ1-2	TRBV29-1	TGCAGCGTTTCAATAGCTAACTATGGCTACACCTTC	CSVSIANYGYTF
.	15	.	TRBJ2-1	TRBV11-2	TGTGCCAGCAGCTTAGAACCGCACAGGGACAATGAGCAGTTCTTC	CASSLEPHRDNEQFF
.	15	.	TRBJ2-1	TRBV6-5	TGTGCCAGCAGTTACGGCCTAGGCTCCTACAATGAGCAGTTCTTC	CASSYGLGSYNEQFF
.	13	TRBD1	TRBJ2-5	TRBV12-3/TRBV12-4	TGTGCCAGCACCCACAGGGGTGGCGAGACCCAGTACTTC	CASTHRGGETQYF